The table lists the clone carrying this T cell receptor (beta chain) with a few counts. As yet, its antigen is unknown. The CDR3 loop spans 16 amino acids. Germline assignment: CDR1 SEHNR and CDR2 FQNEAQ (reference sequence). Trimming took 1 base from V and 4 from J; bases not matched to a gene: 4. The data originate from a study of T cell responses to AZD1222 COVID-19 vaccine. Overall study: Second doses were pooled across both intervals (about 4 or about 12 weeks).

Only in-frame clones appear in the TCRdb table, and some are missing; sequencing was by immunoSEQ multiplex PCR. The data show around 67,000 clones, 84% seen once. Overall study findings and caveats: Donor demographics were predominantly white British with a female majority; clonal diversity may be underestimated. In the spike-specific TCR repertoire, nearly half reportedly target unmutated variant regions.

The gene calls are TRBV7-9 and TRBJ2-1; 10 bases map to TRBD2. The clonotype originates from an adult in good health. The starting material was peripheral blood, obtained on day 0 of AZD1222 vaccination. The CDR3 coding sequence is TGTGCCAGCAGCTTAGGGCCTAGCGGGGGTTACAATGAGCAGTTCTTC. Encoded protein: CASSLGPSGGYNEQFF.